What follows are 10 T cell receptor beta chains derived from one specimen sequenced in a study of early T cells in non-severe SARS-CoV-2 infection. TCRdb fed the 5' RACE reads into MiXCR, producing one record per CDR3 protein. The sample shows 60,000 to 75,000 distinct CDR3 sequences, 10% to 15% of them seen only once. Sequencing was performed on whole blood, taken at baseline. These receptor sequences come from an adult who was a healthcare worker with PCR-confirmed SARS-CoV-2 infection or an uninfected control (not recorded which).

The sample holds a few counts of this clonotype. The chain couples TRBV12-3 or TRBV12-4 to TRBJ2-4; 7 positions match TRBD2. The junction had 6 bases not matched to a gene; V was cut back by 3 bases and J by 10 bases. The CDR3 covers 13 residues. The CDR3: CASSFLGLQIQYF. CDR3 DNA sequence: TGTGCCAGCAGTTTCTTGGGACTACAAATTCAGTACTTC.

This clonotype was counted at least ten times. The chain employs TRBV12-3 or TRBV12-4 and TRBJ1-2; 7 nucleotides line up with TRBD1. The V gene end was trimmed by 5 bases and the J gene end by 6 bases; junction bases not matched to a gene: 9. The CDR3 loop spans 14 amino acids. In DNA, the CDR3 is TGTGCCAGCAGTACTCTCCAGGGGGGGCATGGCTACACCTTC. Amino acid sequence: CASSTLQGGHGYTF.

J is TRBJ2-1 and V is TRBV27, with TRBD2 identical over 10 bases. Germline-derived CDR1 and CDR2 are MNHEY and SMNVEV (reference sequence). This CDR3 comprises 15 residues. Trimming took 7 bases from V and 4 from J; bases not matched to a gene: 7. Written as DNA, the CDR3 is TGTGCCAGCAAATCCCGGACTAGCGGTTACAATGAGCAGTTCTTC. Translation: CASKSRTSGYNEQFF.

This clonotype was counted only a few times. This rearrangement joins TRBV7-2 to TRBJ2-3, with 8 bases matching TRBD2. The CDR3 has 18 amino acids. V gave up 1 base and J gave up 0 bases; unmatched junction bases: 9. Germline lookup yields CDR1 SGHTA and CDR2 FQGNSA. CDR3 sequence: CASSLVGASGHSTDTQYF. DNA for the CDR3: TGTGCCAGCAGCTTAGTTGGGGCTAGCGGGCATAGCACAGATACGCAGTATTTT. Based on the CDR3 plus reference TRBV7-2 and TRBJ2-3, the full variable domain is GAGVSQSPSNKVTEKGKDVELRCDPISGHTALYWYRQSLGQGLEFLIYFQGNSAPDKSGLPSDRFSAERTGGSVSTLTIQRTQQEDSAVYLCASSLVGASGHSTDTQYFGPGTRLTVL.

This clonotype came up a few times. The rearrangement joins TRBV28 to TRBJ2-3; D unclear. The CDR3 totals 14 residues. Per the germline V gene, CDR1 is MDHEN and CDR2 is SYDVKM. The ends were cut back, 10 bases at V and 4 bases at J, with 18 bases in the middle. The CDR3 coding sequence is TGTGCCATACACCCTTCGTCGGGCCCAGATACGCAGTATTTT. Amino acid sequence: CAIHPSSGPDTQYF.

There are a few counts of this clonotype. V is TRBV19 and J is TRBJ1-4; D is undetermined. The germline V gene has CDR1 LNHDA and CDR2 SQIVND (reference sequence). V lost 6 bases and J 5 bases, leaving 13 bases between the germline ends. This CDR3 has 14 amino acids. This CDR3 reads CASRRPFENEKLFF. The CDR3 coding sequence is TGTGCCAGTAGGAGGCCGTTCGAAAATGAAAAACTGTTTTTT.

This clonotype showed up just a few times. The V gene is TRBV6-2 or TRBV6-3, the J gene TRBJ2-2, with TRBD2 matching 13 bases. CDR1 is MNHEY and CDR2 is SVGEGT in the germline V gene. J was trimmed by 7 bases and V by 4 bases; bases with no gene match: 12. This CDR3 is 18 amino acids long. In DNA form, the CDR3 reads TGTGCCAGCAGTTGGCTGGGTGGACTAGCGGGAGCTAACGGGGAGCTGTTTTTT. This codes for CASSWLGGLAGANGELFF.

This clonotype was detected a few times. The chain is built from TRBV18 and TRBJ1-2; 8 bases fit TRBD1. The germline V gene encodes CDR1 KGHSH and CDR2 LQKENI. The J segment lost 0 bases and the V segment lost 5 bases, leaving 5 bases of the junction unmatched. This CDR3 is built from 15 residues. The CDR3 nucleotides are TGTGCCAGCTCATCCCAGGACAGGGCTAACTATGGCTACACCTTC. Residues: CASSSQDRANYGYTF.

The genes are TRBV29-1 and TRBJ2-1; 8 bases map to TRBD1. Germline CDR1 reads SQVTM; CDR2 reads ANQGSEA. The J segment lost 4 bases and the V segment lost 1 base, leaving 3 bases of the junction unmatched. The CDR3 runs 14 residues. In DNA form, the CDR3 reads TGCAGCGTTGAAGGACAGGGGATTTACAATGAGCAGTTCTTC. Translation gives CSVEGQGIYNEQFF.

In DNA form, the CDR3 reads TGTGCCAGCAGTCGTCCAGGGGCGGGAAAACTGTTTTTT. Encoded protein: CASSRPGAGKLFF. The chain carries TRBV5-6 and TRBJ1-4; the D gene is possibly TRBD1 (6 bases). Germline V gives CDR1 SGHDT, CDR2 YYEEEE. Trimming stripped 5 bases from V and 10 bases from J, with 15 bases between. This CDR3 is built from 13 residues.